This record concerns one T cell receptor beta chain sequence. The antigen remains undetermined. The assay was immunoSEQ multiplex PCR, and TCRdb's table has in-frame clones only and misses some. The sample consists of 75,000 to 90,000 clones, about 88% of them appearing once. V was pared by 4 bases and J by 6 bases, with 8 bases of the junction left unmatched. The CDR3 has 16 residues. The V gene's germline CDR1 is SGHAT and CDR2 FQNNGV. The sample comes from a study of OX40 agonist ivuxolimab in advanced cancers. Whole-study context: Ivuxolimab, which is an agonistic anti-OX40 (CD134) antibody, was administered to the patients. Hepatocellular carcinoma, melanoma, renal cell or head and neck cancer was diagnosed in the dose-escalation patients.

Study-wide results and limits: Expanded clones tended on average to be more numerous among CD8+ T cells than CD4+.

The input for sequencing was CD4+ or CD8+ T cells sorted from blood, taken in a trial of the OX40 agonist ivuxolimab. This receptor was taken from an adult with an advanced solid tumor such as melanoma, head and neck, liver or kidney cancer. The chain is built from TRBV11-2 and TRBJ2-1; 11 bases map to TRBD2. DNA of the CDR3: TGTGCCAGCAGCTCCCGACTAGCGGGAAGGGGCAATGAGCAGTTCTTC. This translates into CASSSRLAGRGNEQFF.